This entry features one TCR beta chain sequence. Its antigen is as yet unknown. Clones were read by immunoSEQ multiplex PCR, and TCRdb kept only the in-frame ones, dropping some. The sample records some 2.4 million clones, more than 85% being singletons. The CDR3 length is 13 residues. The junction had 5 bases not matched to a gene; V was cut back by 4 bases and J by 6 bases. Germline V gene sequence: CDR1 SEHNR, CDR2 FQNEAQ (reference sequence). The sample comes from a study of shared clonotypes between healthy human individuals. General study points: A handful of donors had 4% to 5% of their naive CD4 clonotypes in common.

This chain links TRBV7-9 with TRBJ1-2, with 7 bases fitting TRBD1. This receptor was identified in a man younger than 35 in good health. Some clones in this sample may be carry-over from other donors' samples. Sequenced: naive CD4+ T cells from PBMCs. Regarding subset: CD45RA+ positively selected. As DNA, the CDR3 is TGTGCCAGCAGCTCCGGAGGGACAGATGGCTACACCTTC. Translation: CASSSGGTDGYTF.